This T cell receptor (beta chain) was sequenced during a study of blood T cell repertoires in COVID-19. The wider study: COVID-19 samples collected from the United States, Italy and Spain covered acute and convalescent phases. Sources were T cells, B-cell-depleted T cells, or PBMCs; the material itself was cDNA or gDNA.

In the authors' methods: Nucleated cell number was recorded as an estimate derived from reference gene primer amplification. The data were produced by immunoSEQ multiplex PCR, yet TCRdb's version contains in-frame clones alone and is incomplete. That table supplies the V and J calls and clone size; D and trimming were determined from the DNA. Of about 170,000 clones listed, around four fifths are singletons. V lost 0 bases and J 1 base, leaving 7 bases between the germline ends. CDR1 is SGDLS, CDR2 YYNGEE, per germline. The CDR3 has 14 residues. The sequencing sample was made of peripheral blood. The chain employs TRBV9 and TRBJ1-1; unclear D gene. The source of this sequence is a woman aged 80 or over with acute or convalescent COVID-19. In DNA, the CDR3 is TGTGCCAGCAGCGTAGCGTACGGGAACACTGAAGCTTTCTTT. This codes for CASSVAYGNTEAFF.